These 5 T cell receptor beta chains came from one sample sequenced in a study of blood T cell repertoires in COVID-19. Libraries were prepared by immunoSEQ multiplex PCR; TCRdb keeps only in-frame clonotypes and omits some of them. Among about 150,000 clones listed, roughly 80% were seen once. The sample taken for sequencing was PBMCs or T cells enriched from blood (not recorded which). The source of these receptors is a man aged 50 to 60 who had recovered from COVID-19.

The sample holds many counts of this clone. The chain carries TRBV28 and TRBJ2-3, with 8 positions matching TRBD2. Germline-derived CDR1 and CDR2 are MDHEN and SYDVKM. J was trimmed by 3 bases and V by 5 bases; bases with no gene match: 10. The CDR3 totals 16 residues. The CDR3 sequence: CASSLTGGGPTDTQYF. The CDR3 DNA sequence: TGTGCCAGCAGTCTAACCGGGGGGGGGCCGACAGATACGCAGTATTTT.

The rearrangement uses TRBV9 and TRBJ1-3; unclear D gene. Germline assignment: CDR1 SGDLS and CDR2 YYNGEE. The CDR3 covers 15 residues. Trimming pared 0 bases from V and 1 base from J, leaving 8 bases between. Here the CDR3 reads CASSVEEMSGNTIYF. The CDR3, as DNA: TGTGCCAGCAGCGTAGAGGAGATGTCTGGAAACACCATATATTTT.

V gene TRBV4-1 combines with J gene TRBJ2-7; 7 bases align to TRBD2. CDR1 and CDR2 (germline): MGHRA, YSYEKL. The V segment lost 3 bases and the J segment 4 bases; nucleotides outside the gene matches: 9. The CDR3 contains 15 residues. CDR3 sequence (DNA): TGCGCCAGCAGCCACGTCGGAGGGGAGGGGTACGAGCAGTACTTC. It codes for CASSHVGGEGYEQYF.

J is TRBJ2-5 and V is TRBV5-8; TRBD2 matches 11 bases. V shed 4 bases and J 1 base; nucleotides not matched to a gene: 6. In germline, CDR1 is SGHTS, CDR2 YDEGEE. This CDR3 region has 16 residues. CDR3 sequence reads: CASSTGLADSQETQYF. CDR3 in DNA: TGTGCCAGCAGCACGGGACTAGCGGACTCCCAAGAGACCCAGTACTTC.

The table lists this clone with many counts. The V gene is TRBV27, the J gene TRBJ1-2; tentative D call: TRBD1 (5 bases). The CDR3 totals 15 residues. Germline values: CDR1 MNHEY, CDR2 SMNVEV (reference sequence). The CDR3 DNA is TGTTCGTCGGGGGAACAGCACCCTCCGAGGGGTGGCTACACCTTC. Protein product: CSSGEQHPPRGGYTF.